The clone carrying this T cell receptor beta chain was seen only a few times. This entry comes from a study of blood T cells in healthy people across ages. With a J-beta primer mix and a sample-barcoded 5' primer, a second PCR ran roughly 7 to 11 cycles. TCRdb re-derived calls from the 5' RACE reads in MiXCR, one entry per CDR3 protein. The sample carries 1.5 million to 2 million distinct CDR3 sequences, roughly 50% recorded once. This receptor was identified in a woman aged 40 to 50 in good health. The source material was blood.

CDR3 region: CASTTGGSGANVLTF. The DNA of the CDR3 is TGTGCCAGCACTACGGGGGGCTCTGGGGCCAACGTCCTGACTTTC. The gene calls are TRBV28 and TRBJ2-6, with 7 bases lining up with TRBD2. The CDR3 covers 15 residues. Trimming cost V 7 bases and J 0 bases; bases outside gene matches: 3. CDR1 and CDR2 from the germline V gene are MDHEN and SYDVKM.